These 12 T cell receptor beta chains originate from one sample sequenced in a study of OX40 agonist ivuxolimab in advanced cancers. Assay used: immunoSEQ multiplex PCR; TCRdb lists only in-frame clones, some missing. The repertoire holds tens of thousands of clones, 75% to 95% seen once, with around 0.51% in the top ten. This specimen consisted of CD4+ or CD8+ T cells sorted from blood, obtained in a trial of the OX40 agonist ivuxolimab. These receptors all come from an adult with an advanced solid tumor such as melanoma, head and neck, liver or kidney cancer.

The rearrangement uses TRBV7-9 and TRBJ2-7; 16 nucleotides align to TRBD2. V was clipped by 10 bases and J by 0 bases; unmatched bases: 9. The CDR3 extends over 17 amino acids. Germline lookup yields CDR1 SEHNR and CDR2 FQNEAQ (reference sequence). CDR3 sequence reads: CATGTSGREALSYEQYF. CDR3 nucleotide sequence: TGTGCCACTGGGACTAGCGGGAGGGAGGCCCTCTCCTACGAGCAGTACTTC. The variable domain in full, with the rest retrieved from reference TRBV7-9 and TRBJ2-7, is DTGVSQNPRHKITKRGQNVTFRCDPISEHNRLYWYRQTLGQGPEFLTYFQNEAQLEKSRLLSDRFSAERPKGSFSTLEIQRTEQGDSAMYLCATGTSGREALSYEQYFGPGTRLTVT.

This clone has only one observation. The chain couples TRBV28 to TRBJ2-7; tentative D call: TRBD1 (6 bases). V was pared by 2 bases and J by 6 bases, with 8 bases between. This CDR3 has 12 amino acids. Germline V gene lookup returns CDR1 MDHEN and CDR2 SYDVKM. CDR3 sequence reads: CASSLPRGEQYF. The CDR3, as DNA: TGTGCCAGCAGTTTACCCAGGGGCGAGCAGTACTTC.

The table lists this clone with a count of one. This chain uses TRBV7-2 with TRBJ2-3; D might be TRBD2 (7 bases). Germline lookup yields CDR1 SGHTA and CDR2 FQGNSA. V gave up 2 bases and J gave up 0 bases, with 12 bases separating them. The CDR3 extends over 16 amino acids. This chain's CDR3 is CASSLRGRGSTDTQYF. CDR3 nucleotide sequence: TGTGCCAGCAGCTTAAGGGGGAGGGGTAGCACAGATACGCAGTATTTT.

This chain links TRBV11-2 with TRBJ2-4; D is unresolved. This CDR3 is built from 13 residues. V was pared by 2 bases and J by 8 bases, with 10 bases between. Germline V gene lookup returns CDR1 SGHAT and CDR2 FQNNGV. CDR3 amino acids: CASSLQAGDIQYF. The CDR3 DNA sequence: TGTGCCAGCAGCTTACAGGCTGGGGACATTCAGTACTTC.

This rearrangement joins TRBV29-1 to TRBJ2-1; 13 bases line up with TRBD2. Germline V gene sequence: CDR1 SQVTM, CDR2 ANQGSEA. This CDR3 has 12 amino acids. V shed 7 bases, J shed 8 bases, and the junction held 2 bases outside the gene matches. In DNA, the CDR3 is TGCAGCGGGACTAGCGGGAGTGATGAGCAGTTCTTC. Amino acid sequence: CSGTSGSDEQFF.

The rearrangement links TRBV7-9 to TRBJ2-5; the match to TRBD2 covers 11 bases. The junction had 14 bases not matched to a gene; V was cut back by 4 bases and J by 4 bases. CDR3 length: 18 residues. In germline, CDR1 is SEHNR, CDR2 FQNEAQ (reference sequence). CDR3 in amino acids: CASSYGWRGTSGSETQYF. The CDR3 DNA is TGTGCCAGCAGCTACGGGTGGAGAGGGACTAGCGGTTCAGAGACCCAGTACTTC.

The chain carries TRBV11-3 and TRBJ1-2, with D tentatively TRBD1 (5 bases). This CDR3 is 15 amino acids long. Germline V gene lookup returns CDR1 SGHNT and CDR2 YENEEA. The V and J ends lost 3 bases and 0 bases respectively, with 11 bases between them. This chain's CDR3 is CASSLDTTSNYGYTF. The CDR3 nucleotides read TGTGCCAGCAGCTTGGACACAACCTCTAACTATGGCTACACCTTC.

A single count supports this clone. This sequence joins TRBV19 and TRBJ2-7; weak D call: TRBD2 (6 bases). V lost 4 bases and J 2 bases, leaving 18 bases between the germline ends. Looked up from germline, CDR1 is LNHDA and CDR2 is SQIVND (reference sequence). CDR3 length equals 16 residues. The CDR3 reads CASSTKLFRETYEQYF. CDR3 DNA sequence: TGTGCCAGTAGTACCAAGTTATTCCGGGAGACCTACGAGCAGTACTTC. The whole variable domain, remainder taken from reference TRBV19 and TRBJ2-7, is DGGITQSPKYLFRKEGQNVTLSCEQNLNHDAMYWYRQDPGQGLRLIYYSQIVNDFQKGDIAEGYSVSREKKESFPLTVTSAQKNPTAFYLCASSTKLFRETYEQYFGPGTRLTVT.

The V and J genes are TRBV30 and TRBJ2-3; 7 bases are shared with TRBD2. The V gene end was trimmed by 2 bases and the J gene end by 3 bases; junction bases not matched to a gene: 5. Per the germline V gene, CDR1 is GTSNPN and CDR2 is SVGIG (reference sequence). This CDR3 has 14 amino acids. CDR3 amino acids: CAWSWGGSTDTQYF. In nucleotides, the CDR3 is TGTGCCTGGAGTTGGGGGGGATCGACAGATACGCAGTATTTT.

The genes are TRBV9 and TRBJ2-5; D not certain. Trimming shortened V by 0 bases and J by 1 base, and 7 bases separated the two germline ends. Germline CDR1 is SGDLS and CDR2 is YYNGEE. The CDR3 covers 14 residues. CDR3 nucleotide sequence: TGTGCCAGCAGCGTAGTACTATTCCAAGAGACCCAGTACTTC. It yields the protein CASSVVLFQETQYF.

The chain couples TRBV30 to TRBJ2-2, with 8 bases matching TRBD2. The CDR3 spans 15 residues. V gave up 4 bases and J gave up 3 bases; unmatched junction bases: 7. Germline V gene sequence: CDR1 GTSNPN, CDR2 SVGIG (reference sequence). This CDR3 reads CAWNPGTSYTGELFF. The CDR3 DNA is TGTGCCTGGAACCCCGGGACTAGTTACACCGGGGAGCTGTTTTTT.

The gene calls are TRBV5-4 and TRBJ2-3; 7 bases map to TRBD2. In germline, CDR1 is SGHNT, CDR2 YYREEE (reference sequence). With V trimmed by 4 bases and J by 3 bases, 5 bases remained unmatched. This CDR3 is 14 amino acids long. The CDR3 DNA follows: TGTGCCAGCAGCACCTGGACTAGGACAGATACGCAGTATTTT. It encodes CASSTWTRTDTQYF.